Shown below are 20 T cell receptor beta chains from a single sample sequenced in a study of blood T cells in healthy people across ages. The use of a sample-barcoded 5' primer and a J-beta primer mix characterized a second PCR of about 6 to 11 cycles. MiXCR was run by TCRdb on the 5' RACE reads, yielding one entry per CDR3 protein. Here the sample spans fewer than 2,000,000 distinct CDR3 sequences, around 36% being singletons. The sequencing input was blood. These receptors were collected from a woman in her thirties in good health.

This chain joins TRBV20-1 and TRBJ2-7, with D perhaps matching TRBD2 (5 bases). Trimming removed 0 bases from V and 2 bases from J, with 8 bases in between. Germline V CDR1 and CDR2: DFQATT, SNEGSKA (reference sequence). The length of the CDR3 is 13 residues. DNA of the CDR3: TGCAGTGCTAGAGACCAGCGGACCTACGAGCAGTACTTC. Translating it yields CSARDQRTYEQYF.

The CDR3 region is CASSVAVQGRGNIQYF. As DNA, the CDR3 is TGTGCCAGCAGCGTGGCGGTACAGGGGCGGGGGAACATTCAGTACTTC. This chain joins TRBV28 and TRBJ2-4, with D perhaps given as TRBD1 or TRBD2 (7 bases each). This CDR3 comprises 16 residues. Trimming stripped 6 bases from V and 7 bases from J, with 22 bases between. Germline V gives CDR1 MDHEN, CDR2 SYDVKM.

The gene calls are TRBV20-1 and TRBJ2-3; the D gene is possibly TRBD2 (6 bases). The ends were cut back, 2 bases at V and 3 bases at J, with 12 bases in the middle. Germline lookup yields CDR1 DFQATT and CDR2 SNEGSKA (reference sequence). The CDR3 totals 14 residues. The CDR3 DNA sequence: TGCAGTGCTAGACAGGGAGGAAGGACAGATACGCAGTATTTT. Translating it yields CSARQGGRTDTQYF.

This sequence joins TRBV14 and TRBJ2-5; possibly TRBD1 or TRBD2 for D (5 bases each). The better agreement between TRBJ2-7 and the DNA end casts doubt on the J call. The germline V gene has CDR1 SGHDN and CDR2 FVKESK. The CDR3 is made up of 13 amino acids. The CDR3, as DNA: TGTGCCAGCAACCGCGAGGGGTCTTACGAGCAGTACTTC. Translation gives CASNREGSYEQYF.

This clonotype was counted only a few times. The chain has TRBV4-1 and TRBJ1-1; 7 bases match TRBD1. The trim removed 3 bases at V and 2 bases at J, leaving 12 bases unmatched. CDR3 size: 17 residues. From germline, CDR1 is MGHRA and CDR2 YSYEKL. CDR3 region: CASSQEYWRQGNTEAFF. The CDR3 region has the DNA TGCGCCAGCAGCCAGGAGTACTGGCGACAGGGAAACACTGAAGCTTTCTTT.

The chain recombines TRBV3-1 with TRBJ2-3; 11 nucleotides align to TRBD2. The V and J ends lost 0 bases and 5 bases, in that order; junction bases with no gene match: 7. Per germline, CDR1 LGHDT and CDR2 YNNKEL (reference sequence). The CDR3 has 17 amino acids. The CDR3 loop reads CASSQDVLAGGVDTQYF. The CDR3 nucleotides read TGTGCCAGCAGCCAAGATGTCCTAGCGGGAGGTGTAGATACGCAGTATTTT.

The genes are TRBV29-1 and TRBJ2-1, with TRBD1 as a possible D gene (6 bases). CDR3 length equals 15 residues. Trimming took off 6 bases at V and 4 bases at J, with 19 bases between the two ends. Per germline, CDR1 SQVTM and CDR2 ANQGSEA. The CDR3 spells CSVAPGRTAYNEQFF. In DNA form, the CDR3 reads TGCAGCGTAGCCCCCGGTAGGACAGCTTACAATGAGCAGTTCTTC.

With respect to this clonotype: This clone may be a read error of a much larger clone one base away. The chain joins TRBV7-3 to TRBJ2-7; TRBD2 agrees at 7 bases. CDR3 size: 14 residues. V shed 5 bases and J 7 bases; nucleotides not matched to a gene: 11. The germline V gene encodes CDR1 SGHTA and CDR2 FQGTGA. The CDR3, as DNA: TGTGCCAGCAGCCCGGGACTACCTGGGGATGAGCAGTACTTC. Its translation: CASSPGLPGDEQYF. The full variable domain, with the rest looked up from reference TRBV7-3 and TRBJ2-7, is GAGVSQTPSNKVTEKGKYVELRCDPISGHTALYWYRQSLGQGPEFLIYFQGTGAADDSGLPNDRFFAVRPEGSVSTLKIQRTERGDSAVYLCASSPGLPGDEQYFGPGTRLTVT.

The rearrangement uses TRBV20-1 and TRBJ2-3; 9 bases line up with TRBD2. V gave up 3 bases and J gave up 1 base; unmatched junction bases: 5. CDR1 is DFQATT, CDR2 SNEGSKA, per germline (reference sequence). The CDR3 spans 15 residues. CDR3 amino acids: CSASKLAGRTDTQYF. CDR3 bases: TGCAGTGCTAGTAAGCTAGCGGGACGCACAGATACGCAGTATTTT.

The J gene is TRBJ2-5, the V gene TRBV4-2; TRBD2 aligns across 9 bases. The CDR3 contains 16 residues. CDR1 LGHNA and CDR2 YNFKEQ come from the germline V gene. The trim removed 1 base at V and 2 bases at J, leaving 5 bases unmatched. The CDR3 region has the DNA TGTGCCAGCAGCCAAGTGTCTAGCGGGGCACAAGAGACCCAGTACTTC. This gives the protein CASSQVSSGAQETQYF.

The J gene is TRBJ2-7, the V gene TRBV20-1; TRBD1 matches at 12 bases. Germline V gene sequence: CDR1 DFQATT, CDR2 SNEGSKA (reference sequence). V lost 5 bases to trimming and J lost 5 bases; unmatched junction nucleotides: 7. The CDR3 runs 14 residues. DNA for the CDR3: TGCAGTGCTCCGCCGGGACAGGGGGCTCACGAGCAGTACTTC. Translation gives CSAPPGQGAHEQYF.

The gene calls are TRBV25-1 and TRBJ2-1, with 9 bases identical to TRBD2. V dropped 4 bases and J dropped 15; count of bases not matched to a gene: 7. Germline values: CDR1 MGHDK, CDR2 SYGVNS. The CDR3 extends over 12 amino acids. CDR3 DNA sequence: TGTGCCAGCAGTGCTACTAGCGGGTACTCGTTCTTC. The encoded protein is CASSATSGYSFF.

The V call is TRBV7-9, the J call TRBJ1-2, with a weak D call TRBD1 (5 bases). This CDR3 contains 12 residues. Germline CDR1 and CDR2: SEHNR and FQNEAQ (reference sequence). V was shortened by 5 bases and J by 9 bases, with 13 bases between the two germline ends. CDR3 DNA: TGTGCCAGCAGCCCGACGGGGGATCGCTACACCTTC. Translation: CASSPTGDRYTF.

The V call is TRBV4-2, the J call TRBJ2-3; maybe TRBD2 (6 bases). Germline CDR1 LGHNA, CDR2 YNFKEQ. The CDR3 has 16 residues. The ends were cut back, 4 bases at V and 3 bases at J, with 17 bases in the middle. The DNA of the CDR3 is TGTGCCAGCAGCCCCAGGTGGGGCCGGGGGACAGATACGCAGTATTTT. Translated: CASSPRWGRGTDTQYF.

The chain combines TRBV5-1 with TRBJ2-7; TRBD2 agrees at 13 bases. In germline, CDR1 is SGHRS, CDR2 YFSETQ. This CDR3 spans 15 amino acids. V lost 3 bases, J lost 7 bases, and 7 bases stayed unmatched. This CDR3 reads CASSSALAGGSEQYF. CDR3 nucleotides: TGCGCCAGCAGCTCGGCACTAGCGGGAGGGAGTGAGCAGTACTTC.

The chain joins TRBV7-3 to TRBJ2-6, with D perhaps TRBD1 or TRBD2 (6 bases each). CDR3 length: 18 residues. Germline CDR1 reads SGHTA; CDR2 reads FQGTGA. V was shortened by 4 bases and J by 2 bases, with 18 bases between the two germline ends. The CDR3 nucleotides are TGTGCCAGCAGCTCCCCGGGGGCGAAGCTGGCTGGGGCCAACGTCCTGACTTTC. Its translation: CASSSPGAKLAGANVLTF.

This clonotype showed up just a few times. The chain recombines TRBV30 with TRBJ1-2; 10 nucleotides line up with TRBD1. Germline V gives CDR1 GTSNPN, CDR2 SVGIG (reference sequence). The V and J ends lost 8 bases and 0 bases, in that order; junction bases with no gene match: 18. There are 18 residues in the CDR3. The DNA for the CDR3 is TGTGCCCAACGCCTCGCCTGGAGGGACAGGGGAACTAACTATGGCTACACCTTC. This encodes CAQRLAWRDRGTNYGYTF.

The V and J genes are TRBV28 and TRBJ1-2, with unresolved D. The CDR3 length is 11 residues. Germline V lookup: CDR1 MDHEN, CDR2 SYDVKM. Trimming pared 3 bases from V and 7 bases from J, leaving 6 bases between. The CDR3 sequence is CASSFESGYTF. Here the CDR3 DNA reads TGTGCCAGCAGTTTCGAGTCTGGCTACACCTTC.

Comment on this clonotype: One base away lies a much larger clone, so this may be a sequencing read error. The gene calls are TRBV4-1 and TRBJ1-2; D is unresolved. In germline, CDR1 is MGHRA, CDR2 YSYEKL. The length of the CDR3 is 13 residues. The CDR3 spells CASSQAQNYGHTF. CDR3 nucleotide sequence: TGCGCCAGCAGCCAAGCCCAAAACTATGGCCACACCTTC.

This clonotype has ten or more counts. The chain is built from TRBV5-1 and TRBJ2-7; TRBD1 aligns across 7 bases. This CDR3 is built from 14 residues. The V gene's germline CDR1 is SGHRS and CDR2 YFSETQ. Germline trimming cut 0 bases from V and 4 bases from J; bases unmatched to any gene: 4. This CDR3 is CASSLGTGRYEQYF. CDR3 bases: TGCGCCAGCAGCTTGGGGACAGGCCGGTACGAGCAGTACTTC.